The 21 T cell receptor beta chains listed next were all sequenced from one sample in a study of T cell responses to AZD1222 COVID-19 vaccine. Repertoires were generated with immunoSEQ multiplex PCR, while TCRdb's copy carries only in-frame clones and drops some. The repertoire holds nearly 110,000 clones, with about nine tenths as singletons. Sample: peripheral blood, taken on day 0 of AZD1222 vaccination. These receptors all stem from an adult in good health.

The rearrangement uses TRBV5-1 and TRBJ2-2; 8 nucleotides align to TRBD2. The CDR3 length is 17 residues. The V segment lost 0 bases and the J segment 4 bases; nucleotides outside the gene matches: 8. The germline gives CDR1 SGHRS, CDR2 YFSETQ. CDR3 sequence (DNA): TGCGCCAGCAGCTTGGCCTCTGCGGGAGGCAGCACCGGGGAGCTGTTTTTT. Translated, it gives CASSLASAGGSTGELFF.

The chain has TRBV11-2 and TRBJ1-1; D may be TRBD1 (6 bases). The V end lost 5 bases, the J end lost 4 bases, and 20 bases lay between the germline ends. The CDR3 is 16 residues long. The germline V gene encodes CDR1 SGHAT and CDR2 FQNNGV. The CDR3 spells CASSHWGFGGFTEAFF. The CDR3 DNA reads TGTGCCAGCAGCCATTGGGGTTTTGGGGGCTTCACTGAAGCTTTCTTT.

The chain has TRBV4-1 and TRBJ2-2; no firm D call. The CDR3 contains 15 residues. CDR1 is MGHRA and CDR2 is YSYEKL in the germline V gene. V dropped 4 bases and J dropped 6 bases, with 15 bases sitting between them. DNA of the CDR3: TGCGCCAGCAGCCCACGGGCCTTTACCTCCGGGGAGCTGTTTTTT. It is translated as CASSPRAFTSGELFF.

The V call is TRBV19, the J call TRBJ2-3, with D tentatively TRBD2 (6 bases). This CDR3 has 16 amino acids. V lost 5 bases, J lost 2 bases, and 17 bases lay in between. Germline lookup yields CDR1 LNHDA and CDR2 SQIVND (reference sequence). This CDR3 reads CASSAGLQYNTDTQYF. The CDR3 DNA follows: TGTGCCAGTAGTGCGGGACTCCAATACAACACAGATACGCAGTATTTT.

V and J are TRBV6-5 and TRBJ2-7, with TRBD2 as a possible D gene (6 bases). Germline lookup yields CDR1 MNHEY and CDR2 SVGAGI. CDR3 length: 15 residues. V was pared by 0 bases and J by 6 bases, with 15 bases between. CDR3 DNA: TGTGCCAGCAGTTACTCTCAGCGGGTGGGTTTCGAGCAGTACTTC. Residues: CASSYSQRVGFEQYF.

CDR3 DNA sequence: TGTGCCAGCAGTACAGGGACGGGGGGACCCACAGATACGCAGTATTTT. Its translation is CASSTGTGGPTDTQYF. The chain has TRBV25-1 and TRBJ2-3; D might be TRBD2 (7 bases). The V gene lost 5 bases and the J gene lost 2 bases, with 17 bases spanning the gap. In germline, CDR1 is MGHDK, CDR2 SYGVNS. The CDR3 is 16 amino acids. Using reference TRBV25-1 and TRBJ2-3 for the parts outside the CDR3, the full variable domain is EADIYQTPRYLVIGTGKKITLECSQTMGHDKMYWYQQDPGMELHLIHYSYGVNSTEKGDLSSESTVSRIRTEHFPLTLESARPSHTSQYLCASSTGTGGPTDTQYFGPGTRLTVL.

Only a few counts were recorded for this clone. This chain's CDR3 is CASISGSNYGYTF. The DNA of the CDR3 is TGTGCCAGCATCTCGGGTTCTAACTATGGCTACACCTTC. This chain connects TRBV12-3 or TRBV12-4 to TRBJ1-2; D is unresolved. Trimming shortened V by 7 bases and J by 0 bases, and 9 bases separated the two germline ends. CDR3 length: 13 residues.

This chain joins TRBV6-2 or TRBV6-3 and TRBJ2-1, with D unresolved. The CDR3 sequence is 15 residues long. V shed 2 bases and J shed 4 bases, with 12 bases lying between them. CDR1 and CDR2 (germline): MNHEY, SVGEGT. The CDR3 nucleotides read TGTGCCAGCAGTTACGGTGGTAGCCTTTACAATGAGCAGTTCTTC. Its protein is CASSYGGSLYNEQFF.

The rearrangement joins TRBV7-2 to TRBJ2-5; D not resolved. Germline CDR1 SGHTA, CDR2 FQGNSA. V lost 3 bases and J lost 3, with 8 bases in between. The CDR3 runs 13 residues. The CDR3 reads CASSFRVKETQYF. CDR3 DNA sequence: TGTGCCAGCAGCTTCCGGGTCAAAGAGACCCAGTACTTC.

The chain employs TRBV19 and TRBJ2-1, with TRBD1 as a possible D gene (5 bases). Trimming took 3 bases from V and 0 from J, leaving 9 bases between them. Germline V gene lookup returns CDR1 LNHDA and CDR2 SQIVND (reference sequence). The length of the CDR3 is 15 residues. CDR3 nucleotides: TGTGCCAGTAGTATCCAGGGAATCTCCTACAATGAGCAGTTCTTC. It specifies CASSIQGISYNEQFF.

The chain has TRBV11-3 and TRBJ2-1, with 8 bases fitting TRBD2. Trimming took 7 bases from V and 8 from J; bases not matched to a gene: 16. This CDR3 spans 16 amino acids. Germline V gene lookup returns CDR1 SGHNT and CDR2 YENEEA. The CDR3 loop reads CASNLWTSGGIDEQFF. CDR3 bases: TGTGCCAGCAACCTGTGGACCTCGGGGGGGATAGATGAGCAGTTCTTC.

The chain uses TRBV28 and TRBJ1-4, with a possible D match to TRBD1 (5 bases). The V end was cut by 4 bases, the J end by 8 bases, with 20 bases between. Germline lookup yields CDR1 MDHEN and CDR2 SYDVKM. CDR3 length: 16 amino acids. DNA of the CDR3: TGTGCCAGCAGTTCCCCCTACGAAGGGGCACGGGAAAAACTGTTTTTT. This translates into CASSSPYEGAREKLFF.

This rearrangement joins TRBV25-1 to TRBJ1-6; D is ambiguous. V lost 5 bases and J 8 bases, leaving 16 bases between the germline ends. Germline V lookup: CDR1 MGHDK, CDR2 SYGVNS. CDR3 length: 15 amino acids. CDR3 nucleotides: TGTGCCAGCAGTAGAACAGCTGTAGGGTATTCACCCCTCCACTTT. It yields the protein CASSRTAVGYSPLHF.

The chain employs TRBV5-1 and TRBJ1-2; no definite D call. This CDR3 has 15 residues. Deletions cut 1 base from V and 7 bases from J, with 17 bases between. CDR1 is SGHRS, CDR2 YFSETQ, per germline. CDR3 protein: CASSLPQPGGVGYTF. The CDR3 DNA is TGCGCCAGCAGCTTGCCCCAACCGGGAGGAGTTGGCTACACCTTC. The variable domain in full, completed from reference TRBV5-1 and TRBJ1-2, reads KAGVTQTPRYLIKTRGQQVTLSCSPISGHRSVSWYQQTPGQGLQFLFEYFSETQRNKGNFPGRFSGRQFSNSRSEMNVSTLELGDSALYLCASSLPQPGGVGYTFGSGTRLTVV.

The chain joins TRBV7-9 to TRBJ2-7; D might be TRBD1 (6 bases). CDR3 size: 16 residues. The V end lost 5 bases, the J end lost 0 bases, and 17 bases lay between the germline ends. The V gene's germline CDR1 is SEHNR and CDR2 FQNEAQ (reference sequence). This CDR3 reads CASSVSGQTSSYEQYF. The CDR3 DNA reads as TGTGCCAGCAGCGTGTCAGGACAGACGAGCTCCTACGAGCAGTACTTC. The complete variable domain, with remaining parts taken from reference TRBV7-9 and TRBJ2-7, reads DTGVSQNPRHKITKRGQNVTFRCDPISEHNRLYWYRQTLGQGPEFLTYFQNEAQLEKSRLLSDRFSAERPKGSFSTLEIQRTEQGDSAMYLCASSVSGQTSSYEQYFGPGTRLTVT.

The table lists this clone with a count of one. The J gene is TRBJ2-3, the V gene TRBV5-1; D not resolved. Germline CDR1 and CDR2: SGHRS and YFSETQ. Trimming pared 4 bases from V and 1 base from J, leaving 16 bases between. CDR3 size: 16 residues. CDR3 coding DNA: TGCGCCAGCAGCGAGGCCTTGTCGGCCCGCACAGATACGCAGTATTTT. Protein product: CASSEALSARTDTQYF.

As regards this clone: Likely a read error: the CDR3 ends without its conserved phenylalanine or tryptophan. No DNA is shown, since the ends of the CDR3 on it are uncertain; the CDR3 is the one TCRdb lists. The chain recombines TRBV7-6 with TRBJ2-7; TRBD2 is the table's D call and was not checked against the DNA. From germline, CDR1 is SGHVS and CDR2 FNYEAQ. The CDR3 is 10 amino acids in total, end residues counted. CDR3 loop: CASSLPDRTS.

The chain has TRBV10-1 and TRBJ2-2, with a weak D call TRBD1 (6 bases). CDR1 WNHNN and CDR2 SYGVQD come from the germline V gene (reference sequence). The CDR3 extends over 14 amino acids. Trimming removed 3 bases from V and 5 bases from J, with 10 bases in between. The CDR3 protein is CASSEHTGTGELFF. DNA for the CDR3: TGCGCCAGCAGTGAACATACAGGGACCGGGGAGCTGTTTTTT.

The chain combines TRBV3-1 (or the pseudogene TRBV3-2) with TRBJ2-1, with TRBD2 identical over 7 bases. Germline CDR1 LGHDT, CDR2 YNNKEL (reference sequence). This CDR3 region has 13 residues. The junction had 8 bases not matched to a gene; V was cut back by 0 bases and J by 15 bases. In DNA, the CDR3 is TGTGCCAGCAGCCAAGATGGCGGGACTACGTGGTTCTTC. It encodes CASSQDGGTTWFF.

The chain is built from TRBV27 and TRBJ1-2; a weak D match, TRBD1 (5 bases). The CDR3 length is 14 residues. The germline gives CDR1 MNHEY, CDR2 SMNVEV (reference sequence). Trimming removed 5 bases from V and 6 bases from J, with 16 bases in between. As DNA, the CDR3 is TGTGCCAGCAGTCACTTCGGGGGATACGATGGCTACACCTTC. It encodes CASSHFGGYDGYTF.

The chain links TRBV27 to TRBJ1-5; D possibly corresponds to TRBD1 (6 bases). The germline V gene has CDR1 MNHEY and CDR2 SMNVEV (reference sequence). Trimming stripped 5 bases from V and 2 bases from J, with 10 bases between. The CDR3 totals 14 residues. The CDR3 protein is CASSARQGNQPQHF. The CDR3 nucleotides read TGTGCCAGCAGTGCCAGACAGGGCAATCAGCCCCAGCATTTT.